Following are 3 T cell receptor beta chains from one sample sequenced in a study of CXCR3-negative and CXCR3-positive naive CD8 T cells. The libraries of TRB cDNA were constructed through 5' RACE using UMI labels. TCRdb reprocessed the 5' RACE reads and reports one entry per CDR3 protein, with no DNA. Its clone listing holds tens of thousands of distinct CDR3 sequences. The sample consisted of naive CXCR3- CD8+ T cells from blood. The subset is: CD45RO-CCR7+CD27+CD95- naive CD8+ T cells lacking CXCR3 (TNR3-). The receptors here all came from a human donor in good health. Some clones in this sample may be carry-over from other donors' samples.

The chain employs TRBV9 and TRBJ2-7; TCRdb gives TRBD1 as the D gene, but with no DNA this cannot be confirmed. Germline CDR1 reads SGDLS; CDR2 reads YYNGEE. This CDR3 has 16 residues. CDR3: CASSASNRGASYEQYF.

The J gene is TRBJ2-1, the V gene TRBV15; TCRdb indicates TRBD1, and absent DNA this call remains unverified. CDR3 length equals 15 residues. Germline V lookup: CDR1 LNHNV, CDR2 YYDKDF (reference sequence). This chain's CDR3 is CATSRDRGTYNEQFF.

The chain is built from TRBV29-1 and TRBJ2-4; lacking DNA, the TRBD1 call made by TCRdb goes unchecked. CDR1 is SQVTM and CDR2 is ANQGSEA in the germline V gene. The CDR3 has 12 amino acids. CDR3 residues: CSVEGEGNIQYF.